This T cell receptor (beta chain) was identified in a study of T cell responses to AZD1222 COVID-19 vaccine. Some clones are missing from TCRdb's copy, which holds only in-frame ones; the method was immunoSEQ multiplex PCR. The data contain about 120,000 clones, 90% of them singletons. The junction had 12 bases not matched to a gene; V was cut back by 1 base and J by 0 bases. This CDR3 contains 18 residues. Germline V gives CDR1 SGHVS, CDR2 FNYEAQ. This clone was detected only once. The gene calls are TRBV7-6 and TRBJ2-7; 7 bases agree with TRBD2. This clonotype originated in an adult who received the MenACWY meningococcal vaccine as a control. The sequenced sample was peripheral blood, obtained 28 days after the second dose of the MenACWY control vaccine. The CDR3 loop is CASSLGPPQSGISYEQYF. Here the CDR3 DNA reads TGTGCCAGCAGCTTAGGGCCCCCCCAAAGCGGGATCTCCTACGAGCAGTACTTC.